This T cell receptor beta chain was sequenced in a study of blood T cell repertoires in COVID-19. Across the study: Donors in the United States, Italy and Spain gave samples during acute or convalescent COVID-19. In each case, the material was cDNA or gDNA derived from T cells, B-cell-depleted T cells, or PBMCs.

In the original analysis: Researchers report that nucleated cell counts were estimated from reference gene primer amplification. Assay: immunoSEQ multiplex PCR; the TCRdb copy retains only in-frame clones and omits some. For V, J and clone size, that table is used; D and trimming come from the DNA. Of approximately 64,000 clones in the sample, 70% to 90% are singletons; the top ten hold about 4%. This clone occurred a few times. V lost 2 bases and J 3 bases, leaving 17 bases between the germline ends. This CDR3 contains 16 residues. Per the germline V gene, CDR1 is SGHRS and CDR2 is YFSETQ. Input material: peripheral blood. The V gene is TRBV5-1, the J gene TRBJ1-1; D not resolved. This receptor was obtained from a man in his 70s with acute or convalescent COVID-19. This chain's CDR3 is CASSFIVGSGDTEAFF. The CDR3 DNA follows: TGCGCCAGCAGCTTCATTGTCGGGTCCGGGGACACTGAAGCTTTCTTT.